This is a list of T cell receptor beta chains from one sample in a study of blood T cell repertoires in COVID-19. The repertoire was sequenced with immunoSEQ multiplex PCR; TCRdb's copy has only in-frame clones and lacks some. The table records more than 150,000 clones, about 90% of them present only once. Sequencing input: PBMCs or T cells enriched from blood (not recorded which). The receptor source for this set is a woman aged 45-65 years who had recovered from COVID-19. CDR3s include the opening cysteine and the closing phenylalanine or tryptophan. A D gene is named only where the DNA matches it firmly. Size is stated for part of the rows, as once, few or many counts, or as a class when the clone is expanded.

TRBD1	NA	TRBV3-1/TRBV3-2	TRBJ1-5	TGTGCCAGCAGCCAATCCCCCGGGGACAGATTTAGCAATCAGCCCCAGCATTTT	CASSQSPGDRFSNQPQHF
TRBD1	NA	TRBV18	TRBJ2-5	TGTGCCAGCTCACCTAGTACAGGGGAAGAGACCCAGTACTTC	CASSPSTGEETQYF
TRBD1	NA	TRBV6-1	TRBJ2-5	TGTGCCAGCAGTGAATATGGGACAGGGTGGGGAGAGACCCAGTACTTC	CASSEYGTGWGETQYF
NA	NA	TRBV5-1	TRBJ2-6	TGCGCCAGCAGCCCCAAGCTCACTGGGGCCAACGTCCTGACTTTC	CASSPKLTGANVLTF
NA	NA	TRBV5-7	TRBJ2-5	TGTGCCAGCAGCTTGGGACAGGGTCGGGGGGAGACCCAGTACTTC	CASSLGQGRGETQYF
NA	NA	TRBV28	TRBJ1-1	TGTGCCAGCAGTTCGACAGGCATGAACACTGAAGCTTTCTTT	CASSSTGMNTEAFF
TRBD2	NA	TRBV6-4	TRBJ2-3	TGTGCCAGCAGTGACGGGACTAGCGGCACAGATACGCAGTATTTT	CASSDGTSGTDTQYF
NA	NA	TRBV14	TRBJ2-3	TGTGCCAGCAGCTACGGGAAAGATACGCAGTATTTT	CASSYGKDTQYF
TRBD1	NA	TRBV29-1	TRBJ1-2	TGCAGCGTGGAGACAGGGCTTAACTATGGCTACACCTTC	CSVETGLNYGYTF
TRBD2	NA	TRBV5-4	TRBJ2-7	TGTGCCAGCAGCTTGACTAGCGGCTCATACGAGCAGTACTTC	CASSLTSGSYEQYF
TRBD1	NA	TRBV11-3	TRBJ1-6	TGTGCCAGCAGCTTGGCCGGGACAGCTAATTCACCCCTCCACTTT	CASSLAGTANSPLHF
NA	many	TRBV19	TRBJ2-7	TGTGCCAGTAGTATTTGGGCCGACTACGAGCAGTACTTC	CASSIWADYEQYF
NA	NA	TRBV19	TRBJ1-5	TGTGCCAGTAGTTTTCCTCAGGGGATGAGCAATCAGCCCCAGCATTTT	CASSFPQGMSNQPQHF
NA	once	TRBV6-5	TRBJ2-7	TGTGCCCTAACCTCTGGACTTGGGAATGAGCAGTACTTC	CALTSGLGNEQYF
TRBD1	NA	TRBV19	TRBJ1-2	TGTGCCAGTAGGGTGGCAGGGGGTAGCTATGGCTACACCTTC	CASRVAGGSYGYTF
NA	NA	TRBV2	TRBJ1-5	TGTGCCAGCAGTGAGGTACAGGGCGTTTATCAGCCCCAGCATTTT	CASSEVQGVYQPQHF
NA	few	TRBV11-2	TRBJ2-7	TGTGCCAGCAGCCCTTTAGCCTACGAGCAGTACTTC	CASSPLAYEQYF
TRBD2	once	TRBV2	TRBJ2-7	TGTGCCAGCAGAGATAGCGGGGGCTCCTACGAGCAGTACTTC	CASRDSGGSYEQYF
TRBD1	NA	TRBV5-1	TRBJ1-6	TGCGCCAGCAGCGGACAGGACTATAATTCACCCCTCCACTTT	CASSGQDYNSPLHF
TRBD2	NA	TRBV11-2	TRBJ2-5	TGTGCCAGCAGCTTCCCGGGACTAGGTCTTGAGACCCAGTACTTC	CASSFPGLGLETQYF
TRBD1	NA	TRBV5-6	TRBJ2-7	TGTGCCAGCAGCTTCACAGGGGGTGAGCAGTACTTC	CASSFTGGEQYF
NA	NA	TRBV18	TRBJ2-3	TGTGCCAGCTCACCACGGGAGGCCACAGATACGCAGTATTTT	CASSPREATDTQYF
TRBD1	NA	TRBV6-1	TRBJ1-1	TGTGCCAGCAGTGACCCTCACAGGGGGCAGAGTGAAGCTTTCTTT	CASSDPHRGQSEAFF
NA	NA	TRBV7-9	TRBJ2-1	TGTGCCAGCAGCTTGCTCGCGCCGTCCTACAATGAGCAGTTCTTC	CASSLLAPSYNEQFF
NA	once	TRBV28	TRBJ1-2	TGTGCCAGCAGTCTTGACAGTCTAGGAAACTATGGCTACACCTTC	CASSLDSLGNYGYTF
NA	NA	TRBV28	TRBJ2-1	TGTGCCAGCAGTTTGGTAGCGCCCCCCTACAATGAGCAGTTCTTC	CASSLVAPPYNEQFF
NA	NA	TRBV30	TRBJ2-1	TGTGCCTGGAGTGGTGGAGGGTGGCATGAGCAGTTCTTC	CAWSGGGWHEQFF
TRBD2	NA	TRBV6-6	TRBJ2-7	TGTGCCAGCAGTCCCTTAGGACTAGCGGGAGGCTCGAGCTCCTACGAGCAGTACTTC	CASSPLGLAGGSSSYEQYF
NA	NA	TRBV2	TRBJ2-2	TGTGCCAGCACGTCCGAGCGGAACACCGGGGAGCTGTTTTTT	CASTSERNTGELFF
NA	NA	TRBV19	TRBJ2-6	TGTGCCAGTAGTCGTCCAGGGGATCCGTCTGGGGCCAACGTCCTGACTTTC	CASSRPGDPSGANVLTF
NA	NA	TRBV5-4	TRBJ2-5	TGTGCCAGCAGCCGCCCCCAGGGGCAAGAGACCCAGTACTTC	CASSRPQGQETQYF
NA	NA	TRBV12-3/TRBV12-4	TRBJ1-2	TGTGCCAGCAGCCCTAGGGGGATCGGCTACACCTTC	CASSPRGIGYTF
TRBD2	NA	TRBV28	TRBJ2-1	TGTGCCAGCAGTTCACTAGCGGGAAGGGTCTACAATGAGCAGTTCTTC	CASSSLAGRVYNEQFF
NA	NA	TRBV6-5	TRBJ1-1	TGTGCCAGCAGTCCACGGGGGGCTTCGAGCACTGAAGCTTTCTTT	CASSPRGASSTEAFF
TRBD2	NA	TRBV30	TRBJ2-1	TGTGCCTGGGAGACTAGCGGGAGGGGGTTCTTC	CAWETSGRGFF
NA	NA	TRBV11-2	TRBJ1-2	TGTGCCAGCAGCCCCAAGGCGGGGGGGTTGGACTATGGCTACACCTTC	CASSPKAGGLDYGYTF
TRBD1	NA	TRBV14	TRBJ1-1	TGTGCCAGCAGCCAATACCGTCCCTTACAGGGGGCCGACACTGAAGCTTTCTTT	CASSQYRPLQGADTEAFF
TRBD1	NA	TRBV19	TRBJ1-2	TGTGCCAGTAGTATCCCGGGACAGGGGACCGCTAACTATGGCTACACCTTC	CASSIPGQGTANYGYTF